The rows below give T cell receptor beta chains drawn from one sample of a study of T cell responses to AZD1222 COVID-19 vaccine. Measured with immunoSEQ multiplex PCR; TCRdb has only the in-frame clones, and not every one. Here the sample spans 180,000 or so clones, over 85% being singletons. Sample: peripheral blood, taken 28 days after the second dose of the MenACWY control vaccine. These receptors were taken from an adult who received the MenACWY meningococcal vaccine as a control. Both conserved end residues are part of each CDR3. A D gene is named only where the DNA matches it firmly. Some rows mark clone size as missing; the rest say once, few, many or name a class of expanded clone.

CDR3 protein: CASSPQGGVAGRQETQYF
CDR3 DNA: TGTGCCAGCAGTCCTCAAGGGGGGGTAGCGGGGAGACAAGAGACCCAGTACTTC
D gene: TRBD2
V gene: TRBV6-6
clone size: -
CDR3 length: 18
J gene: TRBJ2-5

CDR3 protein: CASSYSRGSYTEAFF
CDR3 DNA: TGTGCCAGCAGTTACTCCAGGGGGTCGTACACTGAAGCTTTCTTT
D gene: TRBD1
V gene: TRBV6-5
clone size: -
CDR3 length: 15
J gene: TRBJ1-1

CDR3 protein: CATSRAGSRSSGNTIYF
CDR3 DNA: TGTGCCACCAGCAGAGCCGGCAGCCGAAGCTCTGGAAACACCATATATTTT
D gene: -
V gene: TRBV15
clone size: once
CDR3 length: 17
J gene: TRBJ1-3

CDR3 protein: CASSLRVATNEKLFF
CDR3 DNA: TGTGCCAGCAGTTTGAGGGTGGCAACTAATGAAAAACTGTTTTTT
D gene: -
V gene: TRBV28
clone size: -
CDR3 length: 15
J gene: TRBJ1-4

CDR3 protein: CASSQGGRGTEAFF
CDR3 DNA: TGCGCCAGCAGCCAGGGTGGGAGGGGCACTGAAGCTTTCTTT
D gene: -
V gene: TRBV5-1
clone size: -
CDR3 length: 14
J gene: TRBJ1-1

CDR3 protein: CASRFGGGDTDTQYF
CDR3 DNA: TGTGCCAGCAGGTTCGGCGGGGGGGACACAGATACGCAGTATTTT
D gene: TRBD2
V gene: TRBV2
clone size: -
CDR3 length: 15
J gene: TRBJ2-3

CDR3 protein: CASSSPGQGHTEAFF
CDR3 DNA: TGTGCCAGCAGTTCCCCGGGACAGGGGCACACTGAAGCTTTCTTT
D gene: TRBD1
V gene: TRBV6-2/TRBV6-3
clone size: -
CDR3 length: 15
J gene: TRBJ1-1

CDR3 protein: CASSEGMGMGGYTF
CDR3 DNA: TGTGCCAGCAGTGAAGGGATGGGGATGGGGGGCTACACCTTC
D gene: -
V gene: TRBV25-1
clone size: -
CDR3 length: 14
J gene: TRBJ1-2

CDR3 protein: CASRQTRQGAYTEAFF
CDR3 DNA: TGTGCCAGCAGGCAAACGCGACAGGGGGCTTACACTGAAGCTTTCTTT
D gene: TRBD1
V gene: TRBV7-2
clone size: -
CDR3 length: 16
J gene: TRBJ1-1

CDR3 protein: CASSYRVGRNQPQHF
CDR3 DNA: TGTGCCAGTAGTTACAGGGTCGGTCGCAATCAGCCCCAGCATTTT
D gene: -
V gene: TRBV19
clone size: -
CDR3 length: 15
J gene: TRBJ1-5

CDR3 protein: CASSPHRDRGMANEKLFF
CDR3 DNA: TGTGCCAGCAGTCCGCATCGGGACAGGGGGATGGCTAATGAAAAACTGTTTTTT
D gene: TRBD1
V gene: TRBV25-1
clone size: -
CDR3 length: 18
J gene: TRBJ1-4

CDR3 protein: CASSVDRDRGAGELFF
CDR3 DNA: TGTGCCAGCAGCGTAGATAGGGACAGGGGGGCCGGGGAGCTGTTTTTT
D gene: TRBD1
V gene: TRBV9
clone size: -
CDR3 length: 16
J gene: TRBJ2-2

CDR3 protein: CASSDHDRNSYEQYF
CDR3 DNA: TGTGCCAGCAGTGACCACGACAGAAACTCCTACGAGCAGTACTTC
D gene: -
V gene: TRBV6-2/TRBV6-3
clone size: -
CDR3 length: 15
J gene: TRBJ2-7

CDR3 protein: CASSYYGQGGEKLFF
CDR3 DNA: TGTGCCAGCAGTTACTACGGACAGGGGGGGGAAAAACTGTTTTTT
D gene: TRBD1
V gene: TRBV6-5
clone size: -
CDR3 length: 15
J gene: TRBJ1-4

CDR3 protein: CASSQVASGGTDTQYF
CDR3 DNA: TGTGCCAGCAGCCAAGTGGCTAGCGGGGGCACAGATACGCAGTATTTT
D gene: TRBD2
V gene: TRBV14
clone size: -
CDR3 length: 16
J gene: TRBJ2-3

CDR3 protein: CASSLTGREDQPQHF
CDR3 DNA: TGCGCCAGCAGCTTGACGGGGCGCGAAGATCAGCCCCAGCATTTT
D gene: -
V gene: TRBV5-1
clone size: -
CDR3 length: 15
J gene: TRBJ1-5

CDR3 protein: CASSLGPREEYTEAFF
CDR3 DNA: TGTGCCAGCAGCTTAGGGCCTCGGGAGGAATACACTGAAGCTTTCTTT
D gene: -
V gene: TRBV5-5
clone size: -
CDR3 length: 16
J gene: TRBJ1-1

CDR3 protein: CASSVAPDSPGYTF
CDR3 DNA: TGTGCCAGCAGCGTAGCCCCGGACAGCCCCGGCTACACCTTC
D gene: -
V gene: TRBV9
clone size: -
CDR3 length: 14
J gene: TRBJ1-2

CDR3 protein: CASSRQGRYGYTF
CDR3 DNA: TGTGCCAGCAGCCGACAGGGACGTTATGGCTACACCTTC
D gene: TRBD1
V gene: TRBV6-2/TRBV6-3
clone size: -
CDR3 length: 13
J gene: TRBJ1-2

CDR3 protein: CASSSGQGVEAFF
CDR3 DNA: TGTGCCAGCAGCTCCGGACAGGGGGTTGAAGCTTTCTTT
D gene: TRBD1
V gene: TRBV6-5
clone size: -
CDR3 length: 13
J gene: TRBJ1-1

CDR3 protein: CASSRASGSGTDTQYF
CDR3 DNA: TGCGCCAGCAGCAGGGCTAGCGGGTCCGGCACAGATACGCAGTATTTT
D gene: TRBD2
V gene: TRBV5-1
clone size: -
CDR3 length: 16
J gene: TRBJ2-3

CDR3 protein: CATSDFEGGRGRETQYF
CDR3 DNA: TGTGCCACCAGTGATTTTGAAGGCGGACGGGGGCGGGAGACCCAGTACTTC
D gene: -
V gene: TRBV24-1
clone size: -
CDR3 length: 17
J gene: TRBJ2-5

CDR3 protein: CASWTGGSSPLHF
CDR3 DNA: TGTGCCAGCTGGACAGGGGGTAGTTCACCCCTCCACTTT
D gene: TRBD1
V gene: TRBV18
clone size: -
CDR3 length: 13
J gene: TRBJ1-6

CDR3 protein: CASSEAQGGNTEAFF
CDR3 DNA: TGTGCCAGCAGTGAAGCGCAAGGGGGGAACACTGAAGCTTTCTTT
D gene: -
V gene: TRBV6-1
clone size: -
CDR3 length: 15
J gene: TRBJ1-1

CDR3 protein: CASSLYRGSTDTQYF
CDR3 DNA: TGCGCCAGCAGCTTGTACCGGGGGAGCACAGATACGCAGTATTTT
D gene: -
V gene: TRBV5-1
clone size: -
CDR3 length: 15
J gene: TRBJ2-3

CDR3 protein: CATRGGERETQYF
CDR3 DNA: TGTGCCACCAGGGGGGGGGAAAGGGAGACCCAGTACTTC
D gene: -
V gene: TRBV19
clone size: -
CDR3 length: 13
J gene: TRBJ2-5

CDR3 protein: CATRDRGNSPLHF
CDR3 DNA: TGTGCCACCCGGGACAGGGGAAATTCACCCCTCCACTTT
D gene: TRBD1
V gene: TRBV19
clone size: once
CDR3 length: 13
J gene: TRBJ1-6

CDR3 protein: CSAFLAHEQYF
CDR3 DNA: TGCAGTGCGTTTCTAGCGCACGAGCAGTACTTC
D gene: -
V gene: TRBV20-1
clone size: -
CDR3 length: 11
J gene: TRBJ2-7

CDR3 protein: CASSQGGENSNQPQHF
CDR3 DNA: TGCGCCAGCAGCCAAGGCGGGGAGAATAGCAATCAGCCCCAGCATTTT
D gene: -
V gene: TRBV4-1
clone size: -
CDR3 length: 16
J gene: TRBJ1-5

CDR3 protein: CASSLTRGPSYNSPLHF
CDR3 DNA: TGTGCCAGCAGTTTGACCAGGGGGCCCTCCTATAATTCACCCCTCCACTTT
D gene: TRBD1
V gene: TRBV28
clone size: -
CDR3 length: 17
J gene: TRBJ1-6

CDR3 protein: CATSRRVNTEAFF
CDR3 DNA: TGTGCCACCAGCAGAAGAGTGAACACTGAAGCTTTCTTT
D gene: -
V gene: TRBV15
clone size: -
CDR3 length: 13
J gene: TRBJ1-1

CDR3 protein: CASSQAHGNYGYTF
CDR3 DNA: TGTGCCAGCAGCCAAGCCCATGGAAACTATGGCTACACCTTC
D gene: -
V gene: TRBV14
clone size: -
CDR3 length: 14
J gene: TRBJ1-2

CDR3 protein: CASSSSTRSYGYTF
CDR3 DNA: TGTGCCAGCAGTTCATCGACAAGGAGCTATGGCTACACCTTC
D gene: -
V gene: TRBV7-2
clone size: -
CDR3 length: 14
J gene: TRBJ1-2

CDR3 protein: CASSVRQGYEQYF
CDR3 DNA: TGTGCCAGCAGCGTCAGACAGGGCTACGAGCAGTACTTC
D gene: TRBD1
V gene: TRBV9
clone size: -
CDR3 length: 13
J gene: TRBJ2-7

CDR3 protein: CARPQSVGVGTEAFF
CDR3 DNA: TGTGCCAGACCCCAAAGCGTGGGGGTCGGCACTGAAGCTTTCTTT
D gene: -
V gene: TRBV5-3
clone size: once
CDR3 length: 15
J gene: TRBJ1-1

CDR3 protein: CAWSVGGPRSRPPLHF
CDR3 DNA: TGTGCCTGGAGTGTAGGGGGACCCCGATCGCGGCCACCCCTCCACTTT
D gene: -
V gene: TRBV30
clone size: -
CDR3 length: 16
J gene: TRBJ1-6

CDR3 protein: CASSLVQGGNSPLHF
CDR3 DNA: TGTGCCAGCAGCTTAGTACAGGGTGGTAATTCACCCCTCCACTTT
D gene: -
V gene: TRBV7-2
clone size: few
CDR3 length: 15
J gene: TRBJ1-6

CDR3 protein: CAWRWTNAYGGRAGELFF
CDR3 DNA: TGTGCCTGGCGATGGACTAACGCCTACGGGGGCCGCGCCGGGGAGCTGTTTTTT
D gene: -
V gene: TRBV30
clone size: -
CDR3 length: 18
J gene: TRBJ2-2

CDR3 protein: CASSRGVGTHYGYTF
CDR3 DNA: TGTGCCAGCAGTCGGGGAGTAGGGACCCACTATGGCTACACCTTC
D gene: -
V gene: TRBV6-5
clone size: -
CDR3 length: 15
J gene: TRBJ1-2

CDR3 protein: CASSYSKTRQETQYF
CDR3 DNA: TGTGCCAGCAGTTACTCGAAGACGAGACAAGAGACCCAGTACTTC
D gene: -
V gene: TRBV6-2/TRBV6-3
clone size: -
CDR3 length: 15
J gene: TRBJ2-5

CDR3 protein: CASSSGTGAYEQYF
CDR3 DNA: TGTGCCAGCAGCTCCGGGACAGGGGCCTACGAGCAGTACTTC
D gene: TRBD1
V gene: TRBV5-4
clone size: -
CDR3 length: 14
J gene: TRBJ2-7

CDR3 protein: CASSLGGGDGYTF
CDR3 DNA: TGCGCCAGCAGCTTAGGGGGAGGAGATGGCTACACCTTC
D gene: -
V gene: TRBV5-1
clone size: -
CDR3 length: 13
J gene: TRBJ1-2

CDR3 protein: CASSVGQMNTEAFF
CDR3 DNA: TGTGCCAGCAGTGTGGGACAGATGAACACTGAAGCTTTCTTT
D gene: TRBD1
V gene: TRBV6-2/TRBV6-3
clone size: -
CDR3 length: 14
J gene: TRBJ1-1

CDR3 protein: CSASTGTANQPQHF
CDR3 DNA: TGCAGTGCTAGTACAGGGACAGCTAATCAGCCCCAGCATTTT
D gene: TRBD1
V gene: TRBV20-1
clone size: -
CDR3 length: 14
J gene: TRBJ1-5

CDR3 protein: CASSSRQGNEQFF
CDR3 DNA: TGTGCCAGCAGCTCCCGACAGGGGAACGAGCAGTTCTTC
D gene: TRBD1
V gene: TRBV7-2
clone size: -
CDR3 length: 13
J gene: TRBJ2-1

CDR3 protein: CASRLQGVTGELFF
CDR3 DNA: TGTGCCAGCAGACTCCAAGGGGTGACCGGGGAGCTGTTTTTT
D gene: -
V gene: TRBV6-6
clone size: once
CDR3 length: 14
J gene: TRBJ2-2

CDR3 protein: CASSQDWGNRETQYF
CDR3 DNA: TGTGCCAGCAGCCAAGATTGGGGAAACAGGGAGACCCAGTACTTC
D gene: -
V gene: TRBV14
clone size: -
CDR3 length: 15
J gene: TRBJ2-5

CDR3 protein: CASSLASVGNTGELFF
CDR3 DNA: TGCGCCAGCAGCTTGGCTAGCGTGGGTAACACCGGGGAGCTGTTTTTT
D gene: -
V gene: TRBV5-1
clone size: -
CDR3 length: 16
J gene: TRBJ2-2

CDR3 protein: CASSLDSWVRNTEAFF
CDR3 DNA: TGTGCCAGCAGCTTAGATTCATGGGTTAGGAACACTGAAGCTTTCTTT
D gene: -
V gene: TRBV11-2
clone size: -
CDR3 length: 16
J gene: TRBJ1-1

CDR3 protein: CAISEMGGPNTGELFF
CDR3 DNA: TGTGCCATCAGTGAGATGGGGGGGCCGAACACCGGGGAGCTGTTTTTT
D gene: -
V gene: TRBV10-3
clone size: -
CDR3 length: 16
J gene: TRBJ2-2

CDR3 protein: CASSTGGGYEQYF
CDR3 DNA: TGTGCCAGCTCCACAGGGGGAGGGTACGAGCAGTACTTC
D gene: -
V gene: TRBV6-5
clone size: -
CDR3 length: 13
J gene: TRBJ2-7

CDR3 protein: CASRYRQDTEAFF
CDR3 DNA: TGTGCCAGCAGATACCGACAGGACACTGAAGCTTTCTTT
D gene: -
V gene: TRBV11-2
clone size: -
CDR3 length: 13
J gene: TRBJ1-1

CDR3 protein: CASSYSNGYGYTF
CDR3 DNA: TGTGCCAGCAGTTACTCGAATGGCTATGGCTACACCTTC
D gene: -
V gene: TRBV6-5
clone size: -
CDR3 length: 13
J gene: TRBJ1-2

CDR3 protein: CASSLAGQPYEQYF
CDR3 DNA: TGCGCCAGCAGCTTGGCGGGACAACCCTACGAGCAGTACTTC
D gene: -
V gene: TRBV5-1
clone size: -
CDR3 length: 14
J gene: TRBJ2-7

CDR3 protein: CASSPATVMNTEAFF
CDR3 DNA: TGTGCCAGCTCACCAGCGACAGTTATGAACACTGAAGCTTTCTTT
D gene: -
V gene: TRBV18
clone size: -
CDR3 length: 15
J gene: TRBJ1-1

CDR3 protein: CASSSDRHSGNTIYF
CDR3 DNA: TGTGCCAGCAGTTCCGACAGACACTCTGGAAACACCATATATTTT
D gene: -
V gene: TRBV6-5
clone size: -
CDR3 length: 15
J gene: TRBJ1-3

CDR3 protein: CASSVRLSGANVLTF
CDR3 DNA: TGTGCCAGCAGTGTCCGGCTCTCTGGGGCCAACGTCCTGACTTTC
D gene: -
V gene: TRBV2
clone size: -
CDR3 length: 15
J gene: TRBJ2-6

CDR3 protein: CASSLGASGGHNEQFF
CDR3 DNA: TGTGCCAGCAGCTTAGGGGCTAGCGGGGGGCACAATGAGCAGTTCTTC
D gene: TRBD2
V gene: TRBV7-2
clone size: -
CDR3 length: 16
J gene: TRBJ2-1

CDR3 protein: CSVARAVRRSSYNEQFF
CDR3 DNA: TGCAGCGTTGCCAGGGCGGTGAGGAGGAGCTCCTACAATGAGCAGTTCTTC
D gene: -
V gene: TRBV29-1
clone size: -
CDR3 length: 17
J gene: TRBJ2-1